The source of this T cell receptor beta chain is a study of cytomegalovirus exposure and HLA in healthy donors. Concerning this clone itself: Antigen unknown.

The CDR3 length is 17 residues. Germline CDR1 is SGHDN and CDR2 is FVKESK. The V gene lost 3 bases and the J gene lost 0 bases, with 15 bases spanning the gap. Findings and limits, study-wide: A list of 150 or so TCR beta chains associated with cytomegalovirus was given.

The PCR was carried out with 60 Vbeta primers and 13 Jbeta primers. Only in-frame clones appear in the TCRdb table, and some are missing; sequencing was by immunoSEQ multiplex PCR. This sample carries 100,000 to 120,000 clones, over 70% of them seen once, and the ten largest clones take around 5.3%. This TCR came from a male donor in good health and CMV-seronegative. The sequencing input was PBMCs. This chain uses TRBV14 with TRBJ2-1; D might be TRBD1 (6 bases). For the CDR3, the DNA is TGTGCCAGCAGCCAGGAACTGGGGGCGCTCTCCTACAATGAGCAGTTCTTC. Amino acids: CASSQELGALSYNEQFF.